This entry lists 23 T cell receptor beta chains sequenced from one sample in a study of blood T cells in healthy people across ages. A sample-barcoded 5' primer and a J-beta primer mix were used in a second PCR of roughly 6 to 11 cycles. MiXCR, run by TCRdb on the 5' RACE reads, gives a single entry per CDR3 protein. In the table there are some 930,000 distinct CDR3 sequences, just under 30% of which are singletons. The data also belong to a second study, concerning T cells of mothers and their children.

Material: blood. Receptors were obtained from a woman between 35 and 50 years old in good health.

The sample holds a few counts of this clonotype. The DNA for the CDR3 is TGCAGCGTTGAAGGCCTCGGGGGGTTAGGCTACAATGAGCAGTTCTTC. Protein: CSVEGLGGLGYNEQFF. This chain links TRBV29-1 with TRBJ2-1; 7 bases line up with TRBD2. The CDR3 sequence is 16 residues long. From germline, CDR1 is SQVTM and CDR2 ANQGSEA. V shed 1 base, J shed 3 bases, and the junction held 9 bases outside the gene matches.

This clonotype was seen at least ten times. This CDR3 reads CASSPHADSSYNSPLHF. The CDR3 bases are TGTGCCAGCAGCCCCCACGCGGACAGCTCCTATAATTCACCCCTCCACTTT. The chain uses TRBV9 and TRBJ1-6; D is possibly TRBD1 (6 bases). Germline CDR1 and CDR2: SGDLS and YYNGEE. The CDR3 spans 17 residues. Trimming took 4 bases from V and 0 from J, leaving 14 bases between them.

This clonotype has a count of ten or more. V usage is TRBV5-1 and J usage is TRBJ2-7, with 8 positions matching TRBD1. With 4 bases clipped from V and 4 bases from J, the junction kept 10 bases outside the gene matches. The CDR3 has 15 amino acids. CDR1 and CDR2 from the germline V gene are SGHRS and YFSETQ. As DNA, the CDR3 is TGCGCCAGCAGCATAACGGGACAGGCTAGTTACGAGCAGTACTTC. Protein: CASSITGQASYEQYF.

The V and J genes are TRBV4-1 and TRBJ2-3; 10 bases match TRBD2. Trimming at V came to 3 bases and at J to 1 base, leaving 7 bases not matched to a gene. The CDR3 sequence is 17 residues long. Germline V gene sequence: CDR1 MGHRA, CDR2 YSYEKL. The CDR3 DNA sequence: TGCGCCAGCAGCCATCCACTCCTAGCGGGGGGCACAGATACGCAGTATTTT. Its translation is CASSHPLLAGGTDTQYF.

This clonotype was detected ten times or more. CDR3 sequence reads: CASKVLRERTVYNEQFF. Written as DNA, the CDR3 is TGTGCCAGCAAGGTGTTACGCGAGAGGACAGTCTACAATGAGCAGTTCTTC. The chain combines TRBV25-1 with TRBJ2-1; a weak D match, TRBD1 (6 bases). Trimming took 7 bases from V and 3 from J, leaving 22 bases between them. CDR1 is MGHDK and CDR2 is SYGVNS in the germline V gene. CDR3 length equals 17 residues.

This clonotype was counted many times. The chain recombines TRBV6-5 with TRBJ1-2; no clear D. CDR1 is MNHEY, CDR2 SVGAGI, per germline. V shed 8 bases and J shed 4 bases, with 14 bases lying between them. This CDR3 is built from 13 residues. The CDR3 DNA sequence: TGTGCCAGCGCCATAGGACCCCGCTATGGCTACACCTTC. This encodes CASAIGPRYGYTF.

The CDR3 sequence: CASSFRTEKNTEAFF. CDR3 coding DNA: TGCGCCAGCAGCTTTAGGACAGAGAAGAACACTGAAGCTTTCTTT. V gene TRBV5-1 combines with J gene TRBJ1-1, with D perhaps TRBD1 (6 bases). Germline V gives CDR1 SGHRS, CDR2 YFSETQ. The CDR3 totals 15 residues. Trimming took 2 bases from V and 1 from J, leaving 12 bases between them.

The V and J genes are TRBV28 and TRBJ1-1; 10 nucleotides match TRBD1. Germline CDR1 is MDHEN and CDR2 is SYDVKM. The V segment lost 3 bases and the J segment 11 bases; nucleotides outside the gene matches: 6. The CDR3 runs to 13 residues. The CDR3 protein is CASSFRDRGMAFF. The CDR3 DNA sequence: TGTGCCAGCAGTTTCAGGGACAGGGGTATGGCTTTCTTT.

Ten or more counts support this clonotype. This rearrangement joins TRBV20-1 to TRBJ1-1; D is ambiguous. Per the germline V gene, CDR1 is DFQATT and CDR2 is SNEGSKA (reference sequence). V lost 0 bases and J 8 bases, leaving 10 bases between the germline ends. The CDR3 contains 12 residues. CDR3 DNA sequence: TGCAGTGCTAGAGACAGGCATGGAGAAGCTTTCTTT. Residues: CSARDRHGEAFF.

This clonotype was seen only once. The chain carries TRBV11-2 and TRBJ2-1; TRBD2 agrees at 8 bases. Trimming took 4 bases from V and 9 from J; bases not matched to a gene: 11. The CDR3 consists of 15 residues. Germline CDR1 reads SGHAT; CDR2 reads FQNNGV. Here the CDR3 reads CASSSRAGDLGEQFF. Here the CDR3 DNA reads TGTGCCAGCAGCTCTCGAGCGGGGGATTTAGGTGAGCAGTTCTTC.

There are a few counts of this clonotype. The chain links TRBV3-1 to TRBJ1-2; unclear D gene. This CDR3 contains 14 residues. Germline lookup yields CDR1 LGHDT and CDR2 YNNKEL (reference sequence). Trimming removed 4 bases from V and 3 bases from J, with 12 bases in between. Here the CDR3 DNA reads TGTGCCAGCAGCCGAGACGGGCTTTACTATGGCTACACCTTC. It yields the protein CASSRDGLYYGYTF.

CDR3 protein: CASSQGTSNTNIQYF. As DNA, the CDR3 is TGTGCCAGCAGCCAAGGGACTAGCAATACAAACATTCAGTACTTC. The chain links TRBV4-2 to TRBJ2-4, with 8 bases fitting TRBD2. After removal of 1 base from V and 6 bases from J, the junction contained 5 bases not matched to a gene. The CDR3 is 15 amino acids. Germline CDR1 reads LGHNA; CDR2 reads YNFKEQ.

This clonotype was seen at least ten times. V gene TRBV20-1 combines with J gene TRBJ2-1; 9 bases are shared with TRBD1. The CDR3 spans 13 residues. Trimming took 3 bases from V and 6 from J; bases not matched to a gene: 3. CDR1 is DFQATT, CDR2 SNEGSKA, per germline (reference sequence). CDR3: CSARDRGPNEQFF. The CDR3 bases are TGCAGTGCTAGGGACAGGGGTCCCAATGAGCAGTTCTTC.

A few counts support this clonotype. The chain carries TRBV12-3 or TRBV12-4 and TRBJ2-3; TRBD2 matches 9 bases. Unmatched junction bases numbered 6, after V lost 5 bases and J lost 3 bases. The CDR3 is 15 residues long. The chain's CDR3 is CASSPRGGRTDTQYF. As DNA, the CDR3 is TGTGCCAGCAGTCCGCGGGGGGGTCGGACAGATACGCAGTATTTT.

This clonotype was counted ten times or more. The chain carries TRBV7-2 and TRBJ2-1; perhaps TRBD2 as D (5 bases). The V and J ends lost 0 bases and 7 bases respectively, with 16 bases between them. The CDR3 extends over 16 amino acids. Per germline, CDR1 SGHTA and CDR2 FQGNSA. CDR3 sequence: CASSLAPGSPGNEQFF. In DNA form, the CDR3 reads TGTGCCAGCAGCTTAGCCCCAGGCTCCCCGGGGAATGAGCAGTTCTTC.

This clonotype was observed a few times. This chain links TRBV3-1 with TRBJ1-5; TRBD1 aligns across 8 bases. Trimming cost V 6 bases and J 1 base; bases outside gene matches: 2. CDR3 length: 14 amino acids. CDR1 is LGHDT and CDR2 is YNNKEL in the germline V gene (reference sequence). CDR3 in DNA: TGTGCCAGCAGGGACAGGGCCAGCAATCAGCCCCAGCATTTT. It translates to CASRDRASNQPQHF.

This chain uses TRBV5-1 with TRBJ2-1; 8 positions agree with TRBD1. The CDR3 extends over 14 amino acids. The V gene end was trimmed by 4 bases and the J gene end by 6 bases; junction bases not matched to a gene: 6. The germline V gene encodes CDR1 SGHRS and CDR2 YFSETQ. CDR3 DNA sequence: TGCGCCAGCAGCCTGCGGACAGGGCCCAATGAGCAGTTCTTC. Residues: CASSLRTGPNEQFF.

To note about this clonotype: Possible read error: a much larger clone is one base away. DNA of the CDR3: TGCAGTGCCCCTACCAGCGGGGGACGGTCTTACAATGAGCAGTACTTC. Its protein is CSAPTSGGRSYNEQYF. V usage is TRBV20-1 and J usage is TRBJ2-1; 8 bases are shared with TRBD2. The DNA end favors TRBJ2-7, so the J call may be wrong. This CDR3 comprises 16 residues. Germline-derived CDR1 and CDR2 are DFQATT and SNEGSKA (reference sequence).

In nucleotides, the CDR3 is TGTGCCAGCAGCGGGAGGGGGGCCAAGGTCTATGAGCAGTTCTTC. This sequence encodes CASSGRGAKVYEQFF. This chain connects TRBV2 to TRBJ2-1; 8 positions match TRBD2. The germline CDR1 and CDR2 sequences are SNHLY and FYNNEI. V gave up 6 bases and J gave up 8 bases; unmatched junction bases: 12. The CDR3 has 15 residues.

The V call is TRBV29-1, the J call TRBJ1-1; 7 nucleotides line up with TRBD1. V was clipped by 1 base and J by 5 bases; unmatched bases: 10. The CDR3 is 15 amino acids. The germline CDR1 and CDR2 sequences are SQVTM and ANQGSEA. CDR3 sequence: CSVEGGDSRGTEAFF. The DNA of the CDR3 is TGCAGCGTTGAAGGGGGGGACAGCCGGGGAACTGAAGCTTTCTTT. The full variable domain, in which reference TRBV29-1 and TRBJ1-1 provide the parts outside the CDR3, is SAVISQKPSRDICQRGTSLTIQCQVDSQVTMMFWYRQQPGQSLTLIATANQGSEATYESGFVIDKFPISRPNLTFSTLTVSNMSPEDSSIYLCSVEGGDSRGTEAFFGQGTRLTVV.

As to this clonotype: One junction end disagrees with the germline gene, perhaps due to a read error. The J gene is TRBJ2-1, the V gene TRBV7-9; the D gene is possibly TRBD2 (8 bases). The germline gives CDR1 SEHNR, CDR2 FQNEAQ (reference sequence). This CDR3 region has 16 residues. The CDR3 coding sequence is TGTGCCAACAGCTTAGCGGGGACAGTCTCCTACAATGAGCAGTTCTTC. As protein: CANSLAGTVSYNEQFF.

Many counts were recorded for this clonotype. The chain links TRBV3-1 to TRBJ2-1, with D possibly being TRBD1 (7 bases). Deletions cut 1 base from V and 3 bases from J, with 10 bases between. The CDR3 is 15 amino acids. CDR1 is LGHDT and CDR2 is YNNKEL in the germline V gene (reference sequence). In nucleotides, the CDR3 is TGTGCCAGCAGCCAAGGCAGGGGGGACTACAATGAGCAGTTCTTC. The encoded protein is CASSQGRGDYNEQFF.

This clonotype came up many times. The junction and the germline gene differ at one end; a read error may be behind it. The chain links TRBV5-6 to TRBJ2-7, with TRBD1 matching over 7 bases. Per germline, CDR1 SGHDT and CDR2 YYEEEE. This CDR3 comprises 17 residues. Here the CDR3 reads CASSFGLVRQGTYGQYF. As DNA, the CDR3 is TGTGCCAGCAGCTTTGGACTGGTCCGACAGGGCACTTACGGGCAGTACTTC.